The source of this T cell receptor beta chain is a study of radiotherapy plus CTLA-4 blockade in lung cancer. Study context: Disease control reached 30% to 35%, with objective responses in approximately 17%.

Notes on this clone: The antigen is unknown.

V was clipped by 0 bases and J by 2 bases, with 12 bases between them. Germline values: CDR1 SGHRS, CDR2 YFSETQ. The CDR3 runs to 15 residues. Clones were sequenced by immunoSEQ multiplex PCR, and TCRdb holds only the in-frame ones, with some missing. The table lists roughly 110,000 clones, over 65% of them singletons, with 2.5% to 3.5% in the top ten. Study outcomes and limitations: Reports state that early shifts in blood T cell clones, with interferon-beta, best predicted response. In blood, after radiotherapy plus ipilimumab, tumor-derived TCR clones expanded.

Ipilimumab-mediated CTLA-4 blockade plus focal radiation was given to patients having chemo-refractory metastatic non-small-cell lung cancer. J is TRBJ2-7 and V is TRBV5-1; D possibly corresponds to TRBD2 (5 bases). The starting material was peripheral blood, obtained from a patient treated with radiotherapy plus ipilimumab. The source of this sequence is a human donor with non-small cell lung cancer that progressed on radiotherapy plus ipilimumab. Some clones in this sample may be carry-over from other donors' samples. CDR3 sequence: CASSLAPDSTYEQYF. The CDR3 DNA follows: TGCGCCAGCAGCTTGGCCCCGGACTCCACCTACGAGCAGTACTTC.